This T cell receptor (beta chain) stems from a study of blood T cells in healthy people across ages. The wider study: Template switching recovered approximately one barcoded beta molecule for every two T cells.

The authors ran a second PCR of 7 to 11 cycles using a sample-barcoded 5' primer and a J-beta primer mix. A template-switch adaptor containing 12 random nucleotides labeled each cDNA molecule. One entry per CDR3 protein results from TCRdb running MiXCR on the 5' RACE reads. Here the sample spans around 1,600,000 distinct CDR3 sequences, approximately 39% being singletons. The CDR3 spans 12 residues. The germline CDR1 and CDR2 sequences are MDHEN and SYDVKM. V shed 7 bases and J shed 2 bases, with 6 bases lying between them. This sequence was found in a woman aged 18 to 35 in good health. The chain couples TRBV28 to TRBJ1-3, with D uncertain. The sample was blood. The CDR3 reads CASTRTGNTIYF. The CDR3 DNA sequence: TGTGCCAGCACCCGAACTGGAAACACCATATATTTT.